This TCR beta chain was found in a study of T cell responses to AZD1222 COVID-19 vaccine. Points from the study as a whole: Repertoire sampling was restricted to post-peak T cell response timepoints. Seropositive at baseline were only a handful of AZD1222 recipients.

Data came from immunoSEQ multiplex PCR; TCRdb stores just in-frame clones and leaves some out. The table includes 200,000 to 250,000 clones, approximately 94% detected once. Turning to this clone: Its antigen is not identified.

V was pared by 5 bases and J by 7 bases, with 21 bases between. The CDR3 sequence is 15 residues long. The germline gives CDR1 SGHRS, CDR2 YFSETQ. The clonotype originates from an adult who received the MenACWY meningococcal vaccine as a control. This chain links TRBV5-1 with TRBJ1-1; tentative D call: TRBD1 (6 bases). Source: peripheral blood, taken 28 days after the second dose of the MenACWY control vaccine. The CDR3 coding sequence is TGCGCCAGCAGTCCCCCCGACAGGCCAATTCATGAAGCTTTCTTT. This codes for CASSPPDRPIHEAFF.